Given below is one T cell receptor (beta chain) in context. Its antigen has not been determined. No per-base quality is available; no much larger clone lies one base away. The Qiagen DNeasy kit was used to extract genomic DNA both from unsorted PBMCs and from the negatively selected CD4+ and CD8+ fractions. Using primers that anneal to V and J segments, immunoSEQ multiplex PCR amplified the TCR beta CDR3 regions. Amplification bias was minimized using a synthetic immune receptor repertoire, and residual bias was removed computationally after sequencing. The authors' pipeline ran thus. Repertoire diversity was quantified as the Shannon entropy index using custom Python scripts. Unsorted, CD4+ and CD8+ repertoires were analyzed separately, except in combined analyses where CD4+ and CD8+ sequences were merged in silico. Clonal expansion was defined as at least a 2-fold frequency increase after treatment relative to C1D1, with a pseudocount of 0.5 for undetected baseline clones. Clones with 0 or 1 copy at C1D1 were defined as singleton clones, while clones with 2 or more copies were defined as non-singleton clones. Clones expanded in unsorted samples were assigned a CD4+, CD8+ or unknown annotation through matching of protein sequences in sorted samples from the same patient. Wilcoxon tests on paired samples were used to test changes in diversity from C1D1 to C4D1. The table was pulled from immuneACCESS by TCRdb, which kept in-frame rearrangements only. Such tables lose some clones; where checked, under half of the loss comes from unresolved V genes, and the rest has no known cause. The V and J calls and clone size were taken over from that table, and D and trimming were inferred from the DNA. The sample table shows roughly 10,000 clones, and 70% to 80% are seen once. Approximately 25% of the sample belongs to the ten largest clones.

This sample is part of a study of PD-1 blockade in classical Hodgkin lymphoma (dated by TCRdb to between 2020 and 2021). For the study in its entirety: Nivolumab dosing was 3 mg/kg intravenously every 2 weeks, continuing until either disease progression or unacceptable toxicity. The study used TCR beta sequencing and CyTOF to define a peripheral blood immune signature of response to PD-1 blockade in classical Hodgkin lymphoma.

The CDR3, from cysteine to phenylalanine, totals 12 residues. Of all the DNA, just the CDR3 is kept, 36 bases in frame from base 1. Reading the germline V gene gives CDR1 MNHNS and CDR2 SASEGT. Trimming costs V 8 bases and J 9 bases, and their ends lie 13 bases apart. This specimen's time point label, interpreted: cycle 1 day 1 (C1D1), immediately before nivolumab initiation. All trial patients had relapsed after autologous stem cell transplantation, with cohorts A, B and C differing in prior brentuximab vedotin exposure. A total of over 55 patients with relapsed/refractory classical Hodgkin lymphoma made up the trial cohort, and each patient's best overall response was complete response, partial response or progressive disease. In the multi-cohort phase II CheckMate 205 trial, trial patients received single-agent nivolumab. An independent review committee assessed best overall response by applying the 2007 International Working Group response criteria. PBMCs from the trial were collected at three points: immediately before nivolumab initiation (C1D1), and during therapy at cycle 2 day 1 and cycle 4 day 1. Peripheral blood was collected in 8 mL Vacutainer Cell Preparation Tubes, from which PBMCs were isolated by centrifugation and then cryopreserved.

The investigation overall reported the following: A significant rise by C4D1 was seen in CD4+ but not CD8+ TCR diversity (p=0.0027 vs p=0.16), with the rise being most apparent in complete responders (p=0.02). Baseline TCR diversity was reported to be lower in newly diagnosed patients than in healthy donors and to be lower still in relapsed/refractory patients. The study covered only a single clinical trial cohort, and the causes of the repertoire differences, possibly disease activity or prior therapy, were still not defined. Patients starting nivolumab less than 1 year after ASCT had lower diversity and were excluded from later analyses to avoid confounding by immune reconstitution. Trial patients with a complete response had baseline diversity similar to that of newly diagnosed patients, while partial responders and progressors had significantly lower diversity.

Specimen: peripheral blood mononuclear cells (PBMCs), collected at baseline. The rearrangement joined TRBV6-1 to TRBJ2-2; 6 matching bases give a weak D call of TRBD2. This receptor was identified in a human donor with classical Hodgkin lymphoma. The CDR3 reads as follows: CASGTLSRELFF. In nucleotides, the sequence is TGTGCCAGCGGGACTCTCAGCCGGGAGCTGTTTTTT.